The present entry profiles one T cell receptor beta chain with its context. What it binds is not known. Primers: 60 Vbeta forward and 13 Jbeta reverse. Only in-frame clones appear in the TCRdb table, and some are missing; sequencing was by immunoSEQ multiplex PCR. This sample's clone table lists some 110,000 clones. The CDR3 extends over 16 amino acids. Germline assignment: CDR1 SGHRS and CDR2 YFSETQ. The data originate from a study of cytomegalovirus exposure and HLA in healthy donors. Study observations and caveats: Cytomegalovirus association was assigned to about 150 TCR beta chains. Specificity of a few CMV-associated chains for CMV antigens was verified in vitro. Immune exposure information comprised only CMV serostatus. Earlier findings revealed that most TCR beta V segments proved productive either about 90% or about 30% of the time.

The chain couples TRBV5-1 to TRBJ2-5; 7 bases align to TRBD1. The J call may be incorrect, as the DNA end agrees better with TRBJ2-7. The origin of this receptor is a man aged 25 to 40 in good health and CMV-seronegative. The specimen was PBMCs. The CDR3 loop reads CASSLTTGSVSYEQYF. The CDR3 DNA is TGCGCCAGCAGCTTAACGACAGGGAGTGTTTCCTACGAGCAGTACTTC.